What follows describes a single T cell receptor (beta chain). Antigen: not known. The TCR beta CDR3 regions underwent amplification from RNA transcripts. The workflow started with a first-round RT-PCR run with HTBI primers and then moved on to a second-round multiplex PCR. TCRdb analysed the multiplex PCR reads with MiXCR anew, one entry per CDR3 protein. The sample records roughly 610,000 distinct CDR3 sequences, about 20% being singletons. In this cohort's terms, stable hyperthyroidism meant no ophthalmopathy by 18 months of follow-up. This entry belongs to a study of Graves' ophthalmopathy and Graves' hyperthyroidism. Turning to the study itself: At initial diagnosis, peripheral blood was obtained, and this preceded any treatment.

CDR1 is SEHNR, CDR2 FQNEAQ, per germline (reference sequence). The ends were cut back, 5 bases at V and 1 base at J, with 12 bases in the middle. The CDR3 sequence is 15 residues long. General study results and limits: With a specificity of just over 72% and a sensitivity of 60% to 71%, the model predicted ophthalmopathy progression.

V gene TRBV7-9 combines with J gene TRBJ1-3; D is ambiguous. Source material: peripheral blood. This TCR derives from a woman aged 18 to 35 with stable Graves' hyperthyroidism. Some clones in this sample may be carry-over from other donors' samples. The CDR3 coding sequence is TGTGCCAGCAGCATTCGAGGTGTTTCTGGAAACACCATATATTTT. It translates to CASSIRGVSGNTIYF.